These T cell receptor beta chains were read from a single sample in a study of blood T cell repertoires in COVID-19. Assay used: immunoSEQ multiplex PCR; TCRdb lists only in-frame clones, some missing. The sample carries roughly 300,000 clones, around 86% recorded once. Material: PBMCs or T cells enriched from blood (not recorded which). The receptors shown here come from a man aged 25-40 years who had recovered from COVID-19. CDR3s include the opening cysteine and the closing phenylalanine or tryptophan. The D gene is left open where the match is weak. Part of the rows lack a size; the others show once, few, many or a class for expanded clones.

>TRBV9|TRBJ2-5|NA|TRBD2
CASSVIPGGQETQYF
TGTGCCAGCAGCGTGATACCGGGAGGGCAAGAGACCCAGTACTTC
>TRBV4-1|TRBJ2-5|NA|TRBD2
CASSQEMGGEETQYF
TGCGCCAGCAGCCAAGAGATGGGGGGGGAAGAGACCCAGTACTTC
>TRBV2|TRBJ2-3|once|TRBD1
CASSAQTGGTDTQYF
TGTGCCAGCAGTGCCCAGACAGGGGGCACAGATACGCAGTATTTT
>TRBV14|TRBJ1-4|NA|NA
CASSPEDYYEKLFF
TGTGCCAGCAGCCCGGAGGATTACTACGAAAAACTGTTTTTT
>TRBV24-1|TRBJ1-2|NA|TRBD1
CATSDNRGTNYGYTF
TGTGCCACCAGTGATAACAGGGGGACGAACTATGGCTACACCTTC
>TRBV30|TRBJ2-1|NA|TRBD2
CAWSTSGGGNEQFF
TGTGCCTGGAGCACCAGCGGGGGAGGAAATGAGCAGTTCTTC
>TRBV7-8|TRBJ2-5|few|TRBD2
CASSVTSGGPRTQYF
TGTGCCAGCAGCGTGACTAGCGGGGGCCCTCGGACCCAGTACTTC
>TRBV11-2|TRBJ2-7|once|NA
CASSAGLRLYEQYF
TGTGCCAGCAGCGCGGGACTCCGATTATACGAGCAGTACTTC
>TRBV2|TRBJ2-1|NA|NA
CASSDTRYEQFF
TGTGCCAGCAGTGATACTAGATACGAGCAGTTCTTC
>TRBV30|TRBJ1-2|NA|TRBD1
CAALDRGPGYGYTF
TGTGCCGCGCTCGACAGGGGGCCAGGCTATGGCTACACCTTC
>TRBV10-3|TRBJ2-5|NA|NA
CAISDQQAGETQYF
TGTGCCATCAGTGACCAACAGGCAGGCGAGACCCAGTACTTC
>TRBV27|TRBJ2-3|NA|TRBD1
CASSFLGQGGTDTQYF
TGTGCCAGCAGTTTCCTCGGACAGGGGGGCACAGATACGCAGTATTTT
>TRBV11-3|TRBJ1-2|NA|TRBD1
CASSLSLSGTGRFGYTF
TGTGCCAGCAGCTTATCCTTATCCGGGACAGGGCGATTCGGCTACACCTTC
>TRBV7-8|TRBJ2-7|NA|TRBD2
CASSEGLAGESGSSYEQYF
TGTGCCAGCAGCGAAGGACTAGCGGGAGAATCCGGTAGCTCCTACGAGCAGTACTTC
>TRBV7-9|TRBJ1-1|NA|NA
CASSPIGGRTMNTEAFF
TGTGCCAGCAGCCCCATTGGGGGCAGAACCATGAACACTGAAGCTTTCTTT
>TRBV6-5|TRBJ1-6|NA|NA
CASGLAGEGSPLHF
TGTGCCAGCGGGCTCGCGGGGGAAGGATCACCCCTCCACTTT
>TRBV18|TRBJ2-1|NA|TRBD2
CASNSKLAGLNEQFF
TGTGCCAGCAACTCAAAATTAGCGGGGCTCAATGAGCAGTTCTTC
>TRBV5-1|TRBJ1-1|NA|NA
CASSLAPGQNTEAFF
TGCGCCAGCAGCTTGGCCCCAGGGCAAAATACTGAAGCTTTCTTT
>TRBV6-5|TRBJ1-2|NA|NA
CATTKAGQGGYTF
TGTGCCACTACGAAGGCCGGCCAGGGGGGCTACACCTTC
>TRBV5-1|TRBJ1-1|NA|NA
CASSAGVTEAFF
TGCGCCAGCAGCGCAGGGGTGACTGAAGCTTTCTTT
>TRBV7-9|TRBJ1-1|once|NA
CASSLGQGLNTEAFF
TGTGCCAGCAGCTTAGGGCAGGGATTGAACACTGAAGCTTTCTTT
>TRBV18|TRBJ1-6|NA|NA
CASWGGNNSPLHF
TGTGCCAGCTGGGGCGGAAATAATTCACCCCTCCACTTT
>TRBV9|TRBJ2-3|NA|TRBD2
CASSGLSGGSPDTQYF
TGTGCCAGCAGCGGCCTTAGCGGGGGCTCTCCAGATACGCAGTATTTT
>TRBV28|TRBJ1-2|NA|NA
CASSPDVSPAGGYTF
TGTGCCAGCAGCCCCGACGTATCCCCCGCGGGTGGCTACACCTTC
>TRBV2|TRBJ1-2|NA|NA
CASSDPQGSNYGYTF
TGTGCCAGCAGTGACCCGCAGGGGAGCAACTATGGCTACACCTTC
>TRBV5-1|TRBJ1-1|NA|NA
CASSLEAVVSTEAFF
TGCGCCAGCAGCTTGGAAGCGGTGGTGAGCACTGAAGCTTTCTTT
>TRBV5-1|TRBJ1-2|NA|NA
CASSLMARGMSGNYGYTF
TGCGCCAGCAGCTTGATGGCGAGAGGGATGTCGGGGAACTATGGCTACACCTTC
>TRBV5-1|TRBJ2-1|NA|TRBD2
CASSSSAVASGRHEQFF
TGCGCCAGCAGCTCTTCGGCGGTCGCTAGCGGGAGACATGAGCAGTTCTTC
>TRBV7-9|TRBJ1-6|NA|NA
CASSLADYSPLHF
TGTGCCAGCAGCTTAGCTGACTATTCACCCCTCCACTTT
>TRBV3-1/TRBV3-2|TRBJ1-3|NA|NA
CASSPDSGNTIYF
TGTGCCAGCAGCCCGGACAGTGGAAACACCATATATTTT
>TRBV7-9|TRBJ1-1|once|NA
CASSPNPSGTHTEAFF
TGTGCCAGCAGCCCCAACCCGTCAGGGACACACACTGAAGCTTTCTTT
>TRBV29-1|TRBJ2-7|NA|TRBD1
CSAGDRDSYEQYF
TGCAGCGCCGGGGACAGGGATTCCTACGAGCAGTACTTC
>TRBV3-1/TRBV3-2|TRBJ2-5|few|NA
CASSQREETQYF
TGTGCCAGCAGCCAAAGAGAAGAGACCCAGTACTTC
>TRBV7-6|TRBJ1-1|NA|NA
CASSLGYSGLNTEAFF
TGTGCCAGCAGCTTAGGGTACTCGGGGTTGAACACTGAAGCTTTCTTT
>TRBV12-5|TRBJ1-3|NA|NA
CASGLLGRRHTIYF
TGTGCTAGTGGTTTGCTAGGAAGGAGGCACACCATATATTTT
>TRBV5-4|TRBJ2-3|NA|TRBD2
CASSSQRGGSADTQYF
TGTGCCAGCAGCTCCCAGCGGGGGGGCTCGGCAGATACGCAGTATTTT
>TRBV13|TRBJ1-1|NA|NA
CASSFRPTKAYRVGTEAFF
TGTGCCAGCAGCTTCCGCCCCACTAAAGCTTACAGGGTAGGCACTGAAGCTTTCTTT
>TRBV18|TRBJ2-3|NA|NA
CASSPTYGTTSTDTQYF
TGTGCCAGCTCACCAACGTACGGGACAACCAGCACAGATACGCAGTATTTT
>TRBV14|TRBJ1-2|NA|NA
CASSRVLNYGYTF
TGTGCCAGCAGCCGAGTGCTGAACTATGGCTACACCTTC
>TRBV10-1|TRBJ2-7|NA|NA
CASSEREPWDEQYF
TGCGCCAGCAGTGAGCGGGAGCCTTGGGACGAGCAGTACTTC
>TRBV7-2|TRBJ2-7|NA|TRBD2
CASSLDGGSSYEQYF
TGTGCCAGCAGCTTAGACGGCGGGAGCTCCTACGAGCAGTACTTC
>TRBV28|TRBJ1-1|NA|NA
CASRPPPVPNTEAFF
TGTGCCAGCAGACCTCCCCCGGTGCCGAACACTGAAGCTTTCTTT
>TRBV7-2|TRBJ2-1|NA|TRBD1
CASSAGTGEQFF
TGTGCCAGCAGCGCCGGGACAGGTGAGCAGTTCTTC
>TRBV5-1|TRBJ2-6|NA|NA
CASSLDFNSGANVLTF
TGCGCCAGCAGCTTGGATTTCAACTCTGGGGCCAACGTCCTGACTTTC
>TRBV11-2|TRBJ2-7|NA|NA
CASSLDRYDNALTYEQYF
TGTGCCAGCAGCTTAGATCGATATGACAACGCCTTAACCTACGAGCAGTACTTC
>TRBV19|TRBJ1-1|NA|NA
CASTRGGRGRANTEAFF
TGTGCCAGTACTAGAGGGGGAAGGGGGAGAGCGAACACTGAAGCTTTCTTT
>TRBV5-4|TRBJ2-2|NA|NA
CASSQFGAFTGELFF
TGTGCCAGCAGCCAGTTTGGAGCGTTTACCGGGGAGCTGTTTTTT
>TRBV30|TRBJ1-2|NA|NA
CAWNVGLDIWYGYTF
TGTGCCTGGAATGTCGGCCTGGACATCTGGTATGGCTACACCTTC
>TRBV5-1|TRBJ2-2|NA|NA
CASSLSQDRRTGELFF
TGCGCCAGCAGCTTGTCCCAGGACAGAAGGACCGGGGAGCTGTTTTTT
>TRBV10-2|TRBJ2-7|NA|TRBD2
CASKSGGHEQYF
TGCGCCAGTAAAAGCGGGGGGCACGAGCAGTACTTC
>TRBV24-1|TRBJ2-2|NA|TRBD2
CATSPRTSGAGELFF
TGTGCCACCTCCCCCCGGACTAGCGGAGCCGGGGAGCTGTTTTTT
>TRBV28|TRBJ1-3|few|NA
CAVSSRGKGNTIYF
TGTGCCGTCAGCAGTCGGGGGAAAGGAAACACCATATATTTT
>TRBV18|TRBJ1-5|NA|TRBD1
CASSPNNRGTHQPQHF
TGTGCCAGCTCACCAAATAACAGGGGGACCCATCAGCCCCAGCATTTT